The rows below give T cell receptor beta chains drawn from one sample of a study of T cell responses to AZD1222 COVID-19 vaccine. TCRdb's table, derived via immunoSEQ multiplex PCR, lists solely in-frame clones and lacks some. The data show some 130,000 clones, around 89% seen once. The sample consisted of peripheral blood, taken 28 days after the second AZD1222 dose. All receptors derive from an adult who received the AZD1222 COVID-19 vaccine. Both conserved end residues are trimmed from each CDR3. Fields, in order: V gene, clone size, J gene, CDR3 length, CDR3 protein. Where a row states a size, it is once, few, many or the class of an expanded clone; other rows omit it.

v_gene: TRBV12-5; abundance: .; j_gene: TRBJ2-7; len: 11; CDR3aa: ASGLGEGREQY
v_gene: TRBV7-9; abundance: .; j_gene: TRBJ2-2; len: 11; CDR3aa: ASSLETTWELF
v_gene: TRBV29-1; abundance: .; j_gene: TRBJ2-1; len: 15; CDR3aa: SVQRLTSGGPTDEQF
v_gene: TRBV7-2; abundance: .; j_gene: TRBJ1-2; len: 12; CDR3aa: ASSSPFGVGGYT
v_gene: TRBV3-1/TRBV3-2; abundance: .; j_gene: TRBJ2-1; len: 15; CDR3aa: ASSQDRASGKYNEQF
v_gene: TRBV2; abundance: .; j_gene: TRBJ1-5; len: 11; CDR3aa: ASSVGAHQPQH
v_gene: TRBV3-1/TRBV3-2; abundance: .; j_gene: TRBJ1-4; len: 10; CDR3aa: ASSQLAEKLF
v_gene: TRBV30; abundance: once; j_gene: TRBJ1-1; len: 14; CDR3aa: AWSLTGGFMNTEAF
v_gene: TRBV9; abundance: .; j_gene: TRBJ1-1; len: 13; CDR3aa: ASSITDSMNTEAF
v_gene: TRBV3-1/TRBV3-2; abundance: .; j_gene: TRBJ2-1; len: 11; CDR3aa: ASSQGTTEEQF
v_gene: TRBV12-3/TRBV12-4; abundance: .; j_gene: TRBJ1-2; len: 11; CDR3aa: ASSPGQGYGYT
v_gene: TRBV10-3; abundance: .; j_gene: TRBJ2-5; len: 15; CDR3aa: AISESGLAGGQETQY
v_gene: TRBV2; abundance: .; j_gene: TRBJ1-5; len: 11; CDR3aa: ASRETGNQPQH
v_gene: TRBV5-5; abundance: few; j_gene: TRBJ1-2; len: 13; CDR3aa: ASSPRRMANYGYT
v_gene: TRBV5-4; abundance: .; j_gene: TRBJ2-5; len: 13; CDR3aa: ASSLGGGGRETQY
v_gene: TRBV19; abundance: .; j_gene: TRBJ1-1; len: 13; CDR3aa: ASSALGQGKTEAF
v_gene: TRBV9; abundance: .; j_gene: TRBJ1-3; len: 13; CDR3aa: ASSVGGEWGNTIY
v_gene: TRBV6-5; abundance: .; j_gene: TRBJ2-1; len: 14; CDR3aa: ASSYPGLAGGNEQF
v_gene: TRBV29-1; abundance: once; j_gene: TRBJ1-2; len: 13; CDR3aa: SVEDPGQGYYGYT
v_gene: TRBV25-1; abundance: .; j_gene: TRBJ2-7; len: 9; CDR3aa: ASGGLDEQY
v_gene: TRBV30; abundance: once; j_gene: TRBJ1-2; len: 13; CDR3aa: AWTHKPGGRDGYT
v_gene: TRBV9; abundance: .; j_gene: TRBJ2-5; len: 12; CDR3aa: ASSAGLAGGTQY